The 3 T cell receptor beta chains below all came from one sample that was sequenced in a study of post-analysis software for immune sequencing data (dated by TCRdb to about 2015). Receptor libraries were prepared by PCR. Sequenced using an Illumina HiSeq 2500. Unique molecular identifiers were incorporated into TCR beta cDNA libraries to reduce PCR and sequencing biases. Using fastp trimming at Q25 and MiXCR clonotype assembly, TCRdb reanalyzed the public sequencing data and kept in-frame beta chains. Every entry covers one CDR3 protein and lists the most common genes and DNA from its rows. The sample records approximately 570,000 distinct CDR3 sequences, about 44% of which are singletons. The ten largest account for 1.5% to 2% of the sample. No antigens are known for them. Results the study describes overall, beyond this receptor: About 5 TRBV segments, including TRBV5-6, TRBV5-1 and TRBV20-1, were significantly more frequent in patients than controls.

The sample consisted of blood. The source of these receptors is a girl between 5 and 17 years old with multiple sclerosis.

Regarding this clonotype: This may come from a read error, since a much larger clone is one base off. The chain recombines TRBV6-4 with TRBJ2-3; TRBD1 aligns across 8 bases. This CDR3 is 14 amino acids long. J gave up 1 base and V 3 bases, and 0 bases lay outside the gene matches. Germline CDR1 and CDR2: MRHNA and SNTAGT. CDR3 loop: CASSEGQGTDTQYF. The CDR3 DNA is TGTGCCAGCAGTGAGGGACAGGGCACAGATACGCAGTATTTT.

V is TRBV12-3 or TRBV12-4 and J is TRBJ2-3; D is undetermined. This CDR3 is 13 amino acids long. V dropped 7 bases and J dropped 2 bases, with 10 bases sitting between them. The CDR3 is CASKLTVTDTQYF. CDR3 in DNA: TGTGCCAGCAAATTGACGGTCACAGATACGCAGTATTTT.

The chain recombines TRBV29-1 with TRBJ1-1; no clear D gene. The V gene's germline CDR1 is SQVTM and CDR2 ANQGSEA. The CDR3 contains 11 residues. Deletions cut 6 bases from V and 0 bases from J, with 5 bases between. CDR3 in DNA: TGCAGCGTCCGTATGAACACTGAAGCTTTCTTT. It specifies CSVRMNTEAFF.